This record looks at one TCR beta chain sequence and its context. Deletions cut 2 bases from V and 2 bases from J, with 7 bases between. CDR1 and CDR2 (germline): MNHNS, SASEGT. The length of the CDR3 is 13 residues. The source of the sample is a study of blood T cell repertoires in COVID-19. Background on the study: The United States, Italy and Spain provided the acute and convalescent COVID-19 samples. Sample material is recorded as cDNA or gDNA derived from T cells, B-cell-depleted T cells, or PBMCs.

Authors' data handling: Amplification with reference gene primers provided the estimates of nucleated cell counts. TCRdb's copy holds only in-frame clones and misses some; the assay was immunoSEQ multiplex PCR. V and J calls and clone size are given by that table; D and trimming were obtained from the DNA. The table has 140,000 or so clones, about 83% seen once; the top ten hold roughly 8%. Source material: peripheral blood. The J gene is TRBJ2-7, the V gene TRBV6-1, with D unresolved. The sequence was obtained from a woman aged 50 to 65 with active or convalescent COVID-19. The CDR3: CASSELEPYEQYF. The CDR3 DNA reads as TGTGCCAGCAGTGAATTGGAGCCCTACGAGCAGTACTTC.